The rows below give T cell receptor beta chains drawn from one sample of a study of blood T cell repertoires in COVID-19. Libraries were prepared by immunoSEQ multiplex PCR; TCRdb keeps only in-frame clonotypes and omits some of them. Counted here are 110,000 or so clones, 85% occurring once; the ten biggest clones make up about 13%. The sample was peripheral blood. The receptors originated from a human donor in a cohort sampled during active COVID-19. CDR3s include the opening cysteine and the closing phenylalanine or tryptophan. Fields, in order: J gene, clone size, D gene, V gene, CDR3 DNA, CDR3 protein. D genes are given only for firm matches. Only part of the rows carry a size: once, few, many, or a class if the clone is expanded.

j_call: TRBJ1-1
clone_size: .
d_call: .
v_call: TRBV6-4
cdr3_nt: TGTGCCAGCGTTGGCACAAACACTGAAGCTTTCTTT
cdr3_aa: CASVGTNTEAFF

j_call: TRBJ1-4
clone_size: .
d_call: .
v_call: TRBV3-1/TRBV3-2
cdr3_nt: TGTGCCAGCAGCCACCCGATCCAGGGCGCAACTAATGAAAAACTGTTTTTT
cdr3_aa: CASSHPIQGATNEKLFF

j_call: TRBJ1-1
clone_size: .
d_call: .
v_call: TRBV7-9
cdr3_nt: TGTGCCAGCAGCTTAGGTGGCGGGGAGACTGAAGCTTTCTTT
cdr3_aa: CASSLGGGETEAFF

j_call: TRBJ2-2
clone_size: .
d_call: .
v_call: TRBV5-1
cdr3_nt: TGCGCCAGCAGCCCTGAACGGGGGATGGCCGGGGAGCTGTTTTTT
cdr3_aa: CASSPERGMAGELFF

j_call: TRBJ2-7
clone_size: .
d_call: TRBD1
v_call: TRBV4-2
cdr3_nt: TGTGCCAGCAGCCAAGGACAGGGGTCACTACCCTACGAGCAGTACTTC
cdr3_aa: CASSQGQGSLPYEQYF

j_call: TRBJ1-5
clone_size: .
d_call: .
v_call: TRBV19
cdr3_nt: TGTGCCAGTATACAGGAGCTGGGTCAGCCCCAGCATTTT
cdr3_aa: CASIQELGQPQHF

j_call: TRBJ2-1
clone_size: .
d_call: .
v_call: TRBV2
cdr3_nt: TGTGCCAGCAGTCTGGACACATACAATGAGCAGTTCTTC
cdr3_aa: CASSLDTYNEQFF

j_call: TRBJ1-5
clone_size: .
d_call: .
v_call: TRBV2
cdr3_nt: TGTGCCAGCAGCCAGGGGTCTAATCAGCCCCAGCATTTT
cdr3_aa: CASSQGSNQPQHF

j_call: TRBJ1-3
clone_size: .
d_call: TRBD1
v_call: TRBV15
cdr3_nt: TGTGCCACCAGCAGAGATAAGGGACAGGGAAACACCATATATTTT
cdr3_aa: CATSRDKGQGNTIYF

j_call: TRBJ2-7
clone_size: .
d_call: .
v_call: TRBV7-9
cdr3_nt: TGTGCCAGCAGCTCTGACAGGTTATCCTACGAGCAGTACTTC
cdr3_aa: CASSSDRLSYEQYF

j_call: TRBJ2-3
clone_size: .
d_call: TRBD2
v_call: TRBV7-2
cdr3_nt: TGTGCCAGCAGCCCCAGACTAGCGGGGAGCACAGATACGCAGTATTTT
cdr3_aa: CASSPRLAGSTDTQYF

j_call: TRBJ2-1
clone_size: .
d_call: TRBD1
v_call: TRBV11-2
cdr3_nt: TGTGCCAGCAGCTTAGATATACAGGGGGCGAATGAGCAGTTCTTC
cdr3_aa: CASSLDIQGANEQFF

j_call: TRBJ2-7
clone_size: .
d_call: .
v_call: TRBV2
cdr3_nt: TGTGCCAGCAGGCGGGACTCTCAGCCGACCTACGAGCAGTACTTC
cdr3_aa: CASRRDSQPTYEQYF

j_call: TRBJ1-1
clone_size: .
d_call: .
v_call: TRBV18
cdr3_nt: TGTGCCAGCTCACCACTCGGGGTTATGAACACTGAAGCTTTCTTT
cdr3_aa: CASSPLGVMNTEAFF

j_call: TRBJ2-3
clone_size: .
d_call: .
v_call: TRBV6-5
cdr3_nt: TGTGCCAGCAGTTACGGGCTTAGGTCCTCTTCGTATTTT
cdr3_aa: CASSYGLRSSSYF

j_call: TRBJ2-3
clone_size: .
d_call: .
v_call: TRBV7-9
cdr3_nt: TGTGCCAGCAGCTTAGTTCTAATCGGGACAGATACGCAGTATTTT
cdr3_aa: CASSLVLIGTDTQYF

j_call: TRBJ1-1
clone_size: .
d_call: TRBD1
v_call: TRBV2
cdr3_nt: TGTGCCAGCAGTCGGACAGGGGTTCCCTCCATGAACACTGAAGCTTTCTTT
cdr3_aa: CASSRTGVPSMNTEAFF

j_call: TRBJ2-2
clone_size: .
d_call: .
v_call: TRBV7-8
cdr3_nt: TGTGCCAGCAGTCGGGGGACCGGGGAGCTGTTTTTT
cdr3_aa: CASSRGTGELFF

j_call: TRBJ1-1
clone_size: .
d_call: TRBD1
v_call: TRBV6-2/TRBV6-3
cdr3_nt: TGTGCCAGCAGTTACCCAGGACAGGGGGACACTGAAGCTTTCTTT
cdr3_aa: CASSYPGQGDTEAFF

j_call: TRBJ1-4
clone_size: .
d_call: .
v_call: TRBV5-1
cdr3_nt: TGCGCCAGCAGCCCCGGGGACAATTCGGTTCGAAAACTGTTTTTT
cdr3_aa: CASSPGDNSVRKLFF

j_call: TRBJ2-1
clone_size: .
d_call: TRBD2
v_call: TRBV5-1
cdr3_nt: TGCGCCAGCAGCTTGGGAGGGACTAGCGGGGGTAATGAGCAGTTCTTC
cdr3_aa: CASSLGGTSGGNEQFF

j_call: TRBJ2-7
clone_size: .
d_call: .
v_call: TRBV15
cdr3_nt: TGTGCCACCAGCACTCCTCCGGAGACAGCAAACTACGAGCAGTACTTC
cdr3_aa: CATSTPPETANYEQYF

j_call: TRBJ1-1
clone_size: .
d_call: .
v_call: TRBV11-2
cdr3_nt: TGTGCCAGCAGCTACACAGGCGTCCGCGACACTGAAGCTTTCTTT
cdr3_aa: CASSYTGVRDTEAFF

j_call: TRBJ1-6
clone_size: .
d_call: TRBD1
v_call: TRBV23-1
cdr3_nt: TGCGCCTCCCAGGTTGGACAGGGCCATAATTCACCCCTCCACTTT
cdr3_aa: CASQVGQGHNSPLHF

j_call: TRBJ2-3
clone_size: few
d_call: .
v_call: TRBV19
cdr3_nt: TGTGCCAGTACCAACCAGGGGAGTCGAGCCACGCAGTATTTT
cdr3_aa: CASTNQGSRATQYF

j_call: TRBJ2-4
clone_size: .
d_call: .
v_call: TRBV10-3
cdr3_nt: TGTGCCATCAGTGAGTTACAGGGTACCAAAAACATTCAGTACTTC
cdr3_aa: CAISELQGTKNIQYF

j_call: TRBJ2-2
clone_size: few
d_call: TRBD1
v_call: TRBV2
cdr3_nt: TGTGCCAGCAGTCTACAGGGGACCGGGGAGCTGTTTTTT
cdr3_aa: CASSLQGTGELFF

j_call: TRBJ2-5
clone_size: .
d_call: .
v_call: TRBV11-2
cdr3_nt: TGTGCCAGCGGGGCCAGGGTCCAAGAGACCCAGTACTTC
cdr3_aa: CASGARVQETQYF

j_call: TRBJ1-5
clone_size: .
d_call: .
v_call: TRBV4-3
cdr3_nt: TGCGCCAGCAGCCAAGATACGGGTTTGGCCCAGCATTTT
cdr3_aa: CASSQDTGLAQHF

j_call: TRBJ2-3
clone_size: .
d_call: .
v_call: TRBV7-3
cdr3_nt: TGTGCCAGCAGCTTAGGCGACTTCGAGGTGCAGTATTTT
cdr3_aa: CASSLGDFEVQYF

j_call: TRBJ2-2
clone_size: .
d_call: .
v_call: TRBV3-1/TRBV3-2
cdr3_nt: TGTGCCAGCAGCTGGCTCCCGAACACCGGGGAGCTGTTTTTT
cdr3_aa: CASSWLPNTGELFF

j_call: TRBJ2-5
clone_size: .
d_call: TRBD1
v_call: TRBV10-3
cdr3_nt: TGTGCCATCAGCGGGGTTGGACAGGGCCCTTGGGGAAATCAAGAGACCCAGTACTTC
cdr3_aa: CAISGVGQGPWGNQETQYF

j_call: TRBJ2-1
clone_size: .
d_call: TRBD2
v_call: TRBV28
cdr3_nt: TGTGCCAGCAGTTTACTCCTCTCCTCAGCGGGGAACTACAATGAGCAGTTCTTC
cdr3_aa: CASSLLLSSAGNYNEQFF

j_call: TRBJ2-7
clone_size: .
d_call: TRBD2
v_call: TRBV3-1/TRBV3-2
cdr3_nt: TGTGCCAGCAGCCCGGGACTAGCGGTCTCCTACGAGCAGTACTTC
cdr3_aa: CASSPGLAVSYEQYF

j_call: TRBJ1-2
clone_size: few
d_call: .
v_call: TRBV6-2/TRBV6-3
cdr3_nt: TGTGCCAGCAGTTACTCTCAGGGGCGCGACTATGGCTACACCTTC
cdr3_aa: CASSYSQGRDYGYTF

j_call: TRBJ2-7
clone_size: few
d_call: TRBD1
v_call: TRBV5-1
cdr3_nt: TGCGCCAGCAGCCAGCGGCCGGGCGGGCAGGGGGCTTACGAGCAGTACTTC
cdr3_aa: CASSQRPGGQGAYEQYF

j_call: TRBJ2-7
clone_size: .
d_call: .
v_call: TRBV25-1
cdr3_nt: TGTGCCAGCAGTGCCGGGATTCCCCTTTACGAGCAGTACTTC
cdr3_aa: CASSAGIPLYEQYF

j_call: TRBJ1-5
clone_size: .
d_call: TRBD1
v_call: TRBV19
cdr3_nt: TGTGCCAGTAGTACCTCCGGAGGGACAGCCTCGGGGCCCCAGCATTTT
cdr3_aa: CASSTSGGTASGPQHF